Sequencing of this T cell receptor beta chain was carried out in a study of T cell clonotyping in hematopoietic cell transplantation. Study observations and caveats: After transplant, recipient diversity fell while pathologically expanded clonotypes grew through day 180.

Using immunoSEQ multiplex PCR, the repertoire was profiled, and TCRdb retains in-frame clones only, with some absent. The table lists approximately 10,000 clones, around 93% of them singletons. The CDR3 has 18 amino acids. V dropped 7 bases and J dropped 0; count of bases not matched to a gene: 10. Looked up from germline, CDR1 is SNHLY and CDR2 is FYNNEI. This clone occurred once. The antigen is not known. The chain carries TRBV2 and TRBJ2-6; 9 bases line up with TRBD2. Input material: peripheral blood mononuclear cells. This clonotype was obtained from a woman between 45 and 60 years old in good health. Some clones in this sample may be carry-over from other donors' samples. The CDR3: CASTLAGTDHSGANVLTF. For the CDR3, the DNA is TGTGCCAGCACCCTAGCGGGGACAGACCACTCTGGGGCCAACGTCCTGACTTTC.